This TCR beta chain was recovered during a study of blood T cell repertoires in COVID-19. As for the study in general: T cells, B-cell-depleted T cells, or PBMCs provided the cDNA or gDNA that served as material.

There are 13 residues in the CDR3. Germline lookup yields CDR1 SQVTM and CDR2 ANQGSEA. Trimming removed 7 bases at V and 0 bases at J, with 9 bases between. The assay was immunoSEQ multiplex PCR, and TCRdb's table has in-frame clones only and misses some. The top ten clones hold about 5.3% of a sample with fewer than 200,000 clones, roughly 80% of them seen once. The rearrangement joins TRBV29-1 to TRBJ1-4; D remains ambiguous. The source of this sequence is a woman aged 40 to 50 with acute COVID-19. Sequences were obtained from PBMCs or T cells enriched from blood (not recorded which). The CDR3 DNA is TGCAGCGCAGCGCCCTCAACTAATGAAAAACTGTTTTTT. Its protein product is CSAAPSTNEKLFF.